These 22 T cell receptor beta chains were all obtained from the same sample, sequenced in a study of T cell responses to AZD1222 COVID-19 vaccine. Sequencing was performed with immunoSEQ multiplex PCR; in TCRdb, only in-frame clones are kept and a portion is missing. This repertoire shows 50,000 to 65,000 clones, approximately 90% found once; its top ten account for less than 7%. Sequenced material: peripheral blood, taken 28 days after the second dose of the MenACWY control vaccine. These receptors all stem from an adult who received the MenACWY meningococcal vaccine as a control.

DNA for the CDR3: TGTGCCAGCAGCTTAGAACCCGGCCCCGGCGATGAGCAGTTCTTC. It yields the protein CASSLEPGPGDEQFF. The chain joins TRBV11-2 to TRBJ2-1; no firm D call. Germline V gene sequence: CDR1 SGHAT, CDR2 FQNNGV. The CDR3 runs 15 residues. V was shortened by 0 bases and J by 8 bases, with 14 bases between the two germline ends.

The chain is built from TRBV29-1 and TRBJ2-1; D possibly uses TRBD1 or TRBD2 (7 bases each). The CDR3 totals 13 residues. The V and J ends lost 7 bases and 9 bases respectively, with 19 bases between them. The germline CDR1 and CDR2 sequences are SQVTM and ANQGSEA. CDR3 loop: CSAPQGGGSEQFF. The CDR3 DNA reads TGCAGCGCCCCGCAGGGGGGCGGGAGTGAGCAGTTCTTC.

This chain links TRBV28 with TRBJ1-5, with D possibly being TRBD1 (5 bases). Germline loops: CDR1 MDHEN, CDR2 SYDVKM. The CDR3 loop spans 12 amino acids. The V end was cut by 3 bases, the J end by 6 bases, with 6 bases between. CDR3 region: CASSLGGQPQHF. The CDR3 DNA sequence: TGTGCCAGCAGTTTGGGGGGTCAGCCCCAGCATTTT.

This clone was found once. This sequence joins TRBV5-1 and TRBJ2-2; D is perhaps TRBD2 (6 bases). The CDR3 extends over 13 amino acids. V lost 1 base, J lost 7 bases, and 8 bases lay in between. CDR1 SGHRS and CDR2 YFSETQ come from the germline V gene. The CDR3 DNA reads as TGCGCCAGCAGCTTGATGGGAGGCGGGGAGCTGTTTTTT. As protein: CASSLMGGGELFF.

In this sample, this clone turned up once. The V call is TRBV14, the J call TRBJ2-1; D unresolved. The CDR3 is made up of 16 amino acids. Germline V lookup: CDR1 SGHDN, CDR2 FVKESK. V dropped 2 bases and J dropped 5 bases, with 16 bases sitting between them. CDR3 residues: CASSQNIRAIDNEQFF. The CDR3 bases are TGTGCCAGCAGCCAAAATATCCGAGCAATAGACAATGAGCAGTTCTTC.

DNA for the CDR3: TGTGCCTGGAGCCCGAGTTACACTGAAGCTTTCTTT. Translating gives CAWSPSYTEAFF. The V call is TRBV30, the J call TRBJ1-1; no firm D call. Germline V CDR1 and CDR2: GTSNPN, SVGIG (reference sequence). V was cut by 3 bases and J by 3 bases, with 8 bases left in between. This CDR3 has 12 residues.

The chain carries TRBV5-8 and TRBJ1-6; 7 positions match TRBD1. CDR1 SGHTS and CDR2 YDEGEE come from the germline V gene. This CDR3 region has 14 residues. After removal of 4 bases from V and 6 bases from J, the junction contained 4 bases not matched to a gene. CDR3 region: CASSGTDLNSPLHF. CDR3 bases: TGTGCCAGCAGCGGGACAGACCTTAATTCACCCCTCCACTTT.

The chain links TRBV19 to TRBJ2-7; a weak D match, TRBD2 (6 bases). CDR1 is LNHDA and CDR2 is SQIVND in the germline V gene (reference sequence). V was pared by 5 bases and J by 9 bases, with 17 bases between. The CDR3 has 13 amino acids. The CDR3 DNA sequence: TGTGCCAGTAGTCCCCGGGGACTCACCGGGCAGTACTTC. It encodes CASSPRGLTGQYF.

The chain has TRBV19 and TRBJ2-7; D perhaps matches TRBD2 (7 bases). CDR1 and CDR2 (germline): LNHDA, SQIVND (reference sequence). V was pared by 6 bases and J by 1 base, with 16 bases between. The CDR3 is 15 amino acids. This CDR3 reads CASSPQRGGSYEQYF. DNA for the CDR3: TGTGCCAGTAGCCCCCAGAGGGGGGGATCCTACGAGCAGTACTTC.

This CDR3 reads CASSFTGGSTEAFF. CDR3 nucleotides: TGTGCCAGCAGTTTTACAGGAGGGAGTACTGAAGCTTTCTTT. The chain uses TRBV2 and TRBJ1-1; maybe TRBD1 (5 bases). From germline, CDR1 is SNHLY and CDR2 FYNNEI. The CDR3 has 14 amino acids. V was shortened by 5 bases and J by 5 bases, with 15 bases between the two germline ends.

V usage is TRBV11-2 and J usage is TRBJ2-7; either TRBD1 or TRBD2 may supply D (5 bases each). The CDR3 contains 15 residues. V was trimmed by 5 bases and J by 2 bases, leaving 16 bases between them. Germline V CDR1 and CDR2: SGHAT, FQNNGV. CDR3 in DNA: TGTGCCAGCAGCCCCGGGACGTCGGGTACCTACGAGCAGTACTTC. Translating gives CASSPGTSGTYEQYF.

The gene calls are TRBV19 and TRBJ1-1; D gene unclear. The V end lost 5 bases, the J end lost 2 bases, and 18 bases lay between the germline ends. CDR1 and CDR2 from the germline V gene are LNHDA and SQIVND (reference sequence). The CDR3 is made up of 16 amino acids. CDR3 sequence reads: CASSVQPRVINTEAFF. The CDR3 region has the DNA TGTGCCAGTAGTGTACAACCGAGGGTGATAAACACTGAAGCTTTCTTT.

This chain joins TRBV12-5 and TRBJ1-1; TRBD1 agrees at 7 bases. The germline gives CDR1 LGHNT, CDR2 FRNRAP. Trimming took 1 base from V and 7 from J; bases not matched to a gene: 12. The CDR3 sequence is 16 residues long. CDR3 nucleotides: TGTGCTAGTGGTTTGGGACAGGGTAGGGGCGGAGATGAAGCTTTCTTT. As protein: CASGLGQGRGGDEAFF.

The chain has TRBV3-1 (or the pseudogene TRBV3-2) and TRBJ2-2; 7 bases are a match to TRBD2. From germline, CDR1 is LGHDT and CDR2 YNNKEL (reference sequence). The CDR3 consists of 16 residues. The trim removed 1 base at V and 6 bases at J, leaving 8 bases unmatched. The CDR3 nucleotides are TGTGCCAGCAGCCAAGGGGCGGGAGCATCCCCCGGGGAGCTGTTTTTT. It yields the protein CASSQGAGASPGELFF.

This rearrangement joins TRBV6-5 to TRBJ1-2; weak D call: TRBD1 (5 bases). The germline V gene has CDR1 MNHEY and CDR2 SVGAGI. CDR3 length: 12 amino acids. V lost 6 bases and J 5 bases, leaving 10 bases between the germline ends. The CDR3 coding sequence is TGTGCCAGCAGCTCGGGGGGATATGGCTACACCTTC. Translated: CASSSGGYGYTF.

V gene TRBV19 combines with J gene TRBJ1-3; no clear D gene. With 6 bases removed from V and 2 bases from J, the gap between germline ends came to 8 bases. The V gene's germline CDR1 is LNHDA and CDR2 SQIVND (reference sequence). This CDR3 has 13 residues. CDR3 in amino acids: CASRSPAGNTIYF. The CDR3 DNA reads TGTGCCAGTAGGAGTCCCGCTGGAAACACCATATATTTT.

This sequence joins TRBV6-2 or TRBV6-3 and TRBJ2-7; TRBD2 matches 12 bases. The V and J ends lost 5 bases and 5 bases, in that order; junction bases with no gene match: 4. CDR1 and CDR2 from the germline V gene are MNHEY and SVGEGT. This CDR3 is 14 amino acids long. DNA for the CDR3: TGTGCCAGCAGTCGGACTAGCGGGATAGACGAGCAGTACTTC. Amino acid sequence: CASSRTSGIDEQYF.

This sequence joins TRBV12-5 and TRBJ1-1, with D possibly TRBD1 on 5 matching bases. The germline CDR1 and CDR2 sequences are LGHNT and FRNRAP. Trimming shortened V by 6 bases and J by 3 bases, and 11 bases separated the two germline ends. CDR3 length: 13 amino acids. DNA of the CDR3: TGTGCTAGTGGGTCCCAGGGATACACTGAAGCTTTCTTT. It encodes CASGSQGYTEAFF.

The chain links TRBV5-4 to TRBJ2-3, with D tentatively TRBD1 or TRBD2 (5 bases each). From germline, CDR1 is SGHNT and CDR2 YYREEE (reference sequence). CDR3 size: 13 residues. V lost 2 bases, J lost 3 bases, and 7 bases lay in between. This CDR3 reads CASSFWGTDTQYF. In nucleotides, the CDR3 is TGTGCCAGCAGCTTCTGGGGGACAGATACGCAGTATTTT.

V and J are TRBV19 and TRBJ2-3; D is undetermined. Trimming stripped 9 bases from V and 4 bases from J, with 20 bases between. The CDR3 runs 15 residues. CDR1 is LNHDA and CDR2 is SQIVND in the germline V gene (reference sequence). This CDR3 is CASRSSAVGADTQYF. The CDR3 DNA reads TGTGCCAGCCGGAGCTCCGCCGTAGGTGCAGATACGCAGTATTTT.

This sequence joins TRBV7-2 and TRBJ2-2; tentative D call: TRBD1 (6 bases). Germline CDR1 and CDR2: SGHTA and FQGNSA. The length of the CDR3 is 14 residues. V was pared by 5 bases and J by 6 bases, with 13 bases between. CDR3 protein: CASSINRESGELFF. As DNA, the CDR3 is TGTGCCAGCAGCATAAACAGGGAATCCGGGGAGCTGTTTTTT.

The gene calls are TRBV29-1 and TRBJ2-3, with D maybe TRBD1 (6 bases). CDR1 and CDR2 from the germline V gene are SQVTM and ANQGSEA. V shed 1 base and J shed 4 bases, with 12 bases lying between them. There are 14 residues in the CDR3. CDR3 coding DNA: TGCAGCGTTGAAGCCGGGGCAGGGGCAGATACGCAGTATTTT. Translation: CSVEAGAGADTQYF.